These 23 T cell receptor beta chains were all obtained from the same sample, sequenced in a study of T cell responses to AZD1222 COVID-19 vaccine. The data were produced by immunoSEQ multiplex PCR, yet TCRdb's version contains in-frame clones alone and is incomplete. Counted here are about 150,000 clones, 85% to 95% occurring once; the ten biggest clones make up roughly 7.1%. The starting material was peripheral blood, obtained 28 days after the second AZD1222 dose. These receptors were obtained from an adult who received the AZD1222 COVID-19 vaccine.

The gene calls are TRBV12-5 and TRBJ2-2; the D is unclear. There are 13 residues in the CDR3. Germline-derived CDR1 and CDR2 are LGHNT and FRNRAP. V gave up 3 bases and J gave up 6 bases, with 8 bases separating them. The CDR3 spells CASGFRASGELFF. CDR3 coding DNA: TGTGCTAGTGGTTTTAGGGCGTCCGGGGAGCTGTTTTTT.

This clone is a singleton in its sample. The chain couples TRBV11-3 to TRBJ1-3; D may be TRBD1 (6 bases). The CDR3 contains 15 residues. Germline loops: CDR1 SGHNT, CDR2 YENEEA. The V gene lost 5 bases and the J gene lost 2 bases, with 13 bases spanning the gap. CDR3 amino acids: CASSPIWGPGNTIYF. The CDR3 nucleotides read TGTGCCAGCAGCCCTATCTGGGGGCCTGGAAACACCATATATTTT.

V and J are TRBV15 and TRBJ2-7; maybe TRBD1 (6 bases). The CDR3 runs 14 residues. From germline, CDR1 is LNHNV and CDR2 YYDKDF (reference sequence). V shed 6 bases and J shed 3 bases, with 15 bases lying between them. In DNA form, the CDR3 reads TGTGCCACCAGTTCGGACAGCGGCAACTACGAGCAGTACTTC. Its protein product is CATSSDSGNYEQYF.

The chain employs TRBV11-3 and TRBJ2-5; D remains unclear. The length of the CDR3 is 12 residues. V gave up 5 bases and J gave up 5 bases, with 9 bases separating them. Germline loops: CDR1 SGHNT, CDR2 YENEEA. For the CDR3, the DNA is TGTGCCAGCAGCGCCCAGCAGGAGACCCAGTACTTC. This gives the protein CASSAQQETQYF.

A few counts support this clone. V gene TRBV27 combines with J gene TRBJ2-1; tentatively, D is TRBD1 (5 bases). Germline CDR1 and CDR2: MNHEY and SMNVEV (reference sequence). The CDR3 runs 14 residues. V lost 5 bases, J lost 2 bases, and 10 bases lay in between. The CDR3 loop is CASSQAGPYNEQFF. The CDR3 region has the DNA TGTGCCAGCAGTCAGGCAGGGCCCTACAATGAGCAGTTCTTC.

V and J are TRBV5-1 and TRBJ2-1, with TRBD1 identical over 9 bases. CDR3 length: 14 residues. The germline CDR1 and CDR2 sequences are SGHRS and YFSETQ. V trimming: 5 bases; J trimming: 6 bases; junction bases outside the gene matches: 6. CDR3 residues: CASREGTGSNEQFF. The CDR3 bases are TGCGCCAGCAGAGAGGGGACAGGGAGCAATGAGCAGTTCTTC.

The chain has TRBV4-1 and TRBJ1-5, with 7 positions matching TRBD1. With V trimmed by 1 base and J by 1 base, 1 base remained unmatched. Germline CDR1 and CDR2: MGHRA and YSYEKL. There are 15 residues in the CDR3. Here the CDR3 reads CASSQGQGSNQPQHF. In DNA, the CDR3 is TGCGCCAGCAGCCAAGGACAGGGAAGCAATCAGCCCCAGCATTTT.

The CDR3 DNA reads TGTGCCATCTCCTCCGGTTCCAGCTCCTATAATTCACCCCTCCACTTT. It is translated as CAISSGSSSYNSPLHF. J is TRBJ1-6 and V is TRBV10-3; no clear D gene. This CDR3 spans 16 amino acids. In germline, CDR1 is ENHRY, CDR2 SYGVKD. Between the trimmed V and J ends, which lost 8 bases and 0 bases, there was a span of 14 bases.

The rearrangement joins TRBV19 to TRBJ1-2; no clear D gene. The V end was cut by 2 bases, the J end by 6 bases, with 10 bases between. This CDR3 has 13 amino acids. The germline gives CDR1 LNHDA, CDR2 SQIVND (reference sequence). DNA of the CDR3: TGTGCCAGTAGTATACTGATGATGAATGGCTACACCTTC. Translation gives CASSILMMNGYTF.

The chain employs TRBV2 and TRBJ2-2; possibly TRBD1 for D (6 bases). V was shortened by 6 bases and J by 1 base, with 12 bases between the two germline ends. This CDR3 has 15 amino acids. Germline CDR1 is SNHLY and CDR2 is FYNNEI. Here the CDR3 DNA reads TGTGCCAGCAGGCCCGGGACAAGGAACACCGGGGAGCTGTTTTTT. It encodes CASRPGTRNTGELFF.

The sample holds one count of this clone. This chain connects TRBV27 to TRBJ2-7; 9 bases are shared with TRBD1. The germline CDR1 and CDR2 sequences are MNHEY and SMNVEV (reference sequence). V shed 5 bases and J 5 bases; nucleotides not matched to a gene: 10. The CDR3 covers 15 residues. The CDR3 reads CASSTPGTGGNEQYF. CDR3 bases: TGTGCCAGCAGTACCCCGGGAACAGGGGGCAACGAGCAGTACTTC.

The chain is built from TRBV7-8 and TRBJ1-4; D remains ambiguous. Germline CDR1 is SGHVS and CDR2 is FQNEAQ. V was trimmed by 0 bases and J by 10 bases, leaving 21 bases between them. This CDR3 contains 17 residues. The CDR3, as DNA: TGTGCCAGCAGCTTAGCGGTGGAACGGATCGGGTCCGGAAAACTGTTTTTT. Its protein is CASSLAVERIGSGKLFF.

This clone was found once. V is TRBV7-9 and J is TRBJ1-4, with TRBD1 as a possible D gene (5 bases). Germline loops: CDR1 SEHNR, CDR2 FQNEAQ (reference sequence). This CDR3 contains 17 residues. V was shortened by 5 bases and J by 7 bases, with 23 bases between the two germline ends. In DNA, the CDR3 is TGTGCCAGCAGCCCCGGACTCCAGGGTAGCGGAACTGAAAAACTGTTTTTT. Translated: CASSPGLQGSGTEKLFF.

CDR3 bases: TGTGCCAGTCGCCACGGGATCTATGGCTACACCTTC. It codes for CASRHGIYGYTF. The gene calls are TRBV19 and TRBJ1-2, with D hard to call. This CDR3 region has 12 residues. V lost 8 bases and J lost 4, with 11 bases in between. Looked up from germline, CDR1 is LNHDA and CDR2 is SQIVND (reference sequence). Variable domain in full (rest from reference TRBV19 and TRBJ1-2): DGGITQSPKYLFRKEGQNVTLSCEQNLNHDAMYWYRQDPGQGLRLIYYSQIVNDFQKGDIAEGYSVSREKKESFPLTVTSAQKNPTAFYLCASRHGIYGYTFGSGTRLTVV.

In nucleotides, the CDR3 is TGTGCCATCAGCAACCGGGACGGTAGCAATCAGCCCCAGCATTTT. This codes for CAISNRDGSNQPQHF. The V call is TRBV10-3, the J call TRBJ1-5; D possibly corresponds to TRBD1 (5 bases). V was clipped by 6 bases and J by 0 bases, with 12 bases between them. Germline lookup yields CDR1 ENHRY and CDR2 SYGVKD. The length of the CDR3 is 15 residues.

The J gene is TRBJ2-5, the V gene TRBV28; D might be TRBD1 (5 bases). The CDR3 has 13 amino acids. Trimming shortened V by 4 bases and J by 7 bases, and 13 bases separated the two germline ends. Germline V gives CDR1 MDHEN, CDR2 SYDVKM. Here the CDR3 reads CASSSRAHGTQYF. The CDR3 DNA sequence: TGTGCCAGCAGTTCCAGGGCTCATGGGACCCAGTACTTC.

The chain combines TRBV28 with TRBJ1-5; no definite D call. Germline CDR1 is MDHEN and CDR2 is SYDVKM. Trimming shortened V by 4 bases and J by 0 bases, and 1 base separated the two germline ends. This CDR3 comprises 12 residues. The CDR3 bases are TGTGCCAGCAGTTATAGCAATCAGCCCCAGCATTTT. Translating gives CASSYSNQPQHF. The full variable domain, in which reference TRBV28 and TRBJ1-5 provide the parts outside the CDR3, is DVKVTQSSRYLVKRTGEKVFLECVQDMDHENMFWYRQDPGLGLRLIYFSYDVKMKEKGDIPEGYSVSREKKERFSLILESASTNQTSMYLCASSYSNQPQHFGDGTRLSIL.

The V gene is TRBV7-2, the J gene TRBJ1-2; 10 bases fit TRBD1. V dropped 6 bases and J dropped 7; count of bases not matched to a gene: 5. This CDR3 comprises 13 residues. CDR1 is SGHTA, CDR2 FQGNSA, per germline. The CDR3 DNA is TGTGCCAGCAGGGAGACAGGGGGCGGTGGCTACACCTTC. It is translated as CASRETGGGGYTF.

This CDR3 is CASSSGPHTDTQYF. The CDR3 region has the DNA TGTGCCAGCAGCTCAGGACCCCACACAGATACGCAGTATTTT. V is TRBV5-4 and J is TRBJ2-3; D unresolved. The germline gives CDR1 SGHNT, CDR2 YYREEE (reference sequence). Between the trimmed V and J ends, which lost 3 bases and 2 bases, there was a span of 10 bases. The CDR3 runs to 14 residues.

There are a few counts of this clone. This rearrangement joins TRBV6-1 to TRBJ2-6; D is unresolved. CDR3 length equals 15 residues. The germline gives CDR1 MNHNS, CDR2 SASEGT. The V end lost 2 bases, the J end lost 1 base, and 6 bases lay between the germline ends. CDR3 region: CASSEISSGANVLTF. As DNA, the CDR3 is TGTGCCAGCAGTGAAATTAGTTCTGGGGCCAACGTCCTGACTTTC.

The chain combines TRBV5-1 with TRBJ1-1; the D is unclear. Germline loops: CDR1 SGHRS, CDR2 YFSETQ. The CDR3 covers 13 residues. With 3 bases removed from V and 0 bases from J, the gap between germline ends came to 6 bases. CDR3 coding DNA: TGCGCCAGCAGCTCCCAAATGAACACTGAAGCTTTCTTT. It yields the protein CASSSQMNTEAFF.

The rearrangement joins TRBV7-2 to TRBJ1-3; D is uncertain. The CDR3 runs 15 residues. V lost 5 bases, J lost 0 bases, and 11 bases lay in between. Per germline, CDR1 SGHTA and CDR2 FQGNSA. This CDR3 is CASSQAYHSGNTIYF. In DNA, the CDR3 is TGTGCCAGCAGCCAGGCGTACCACTCTGGAAACACCATATATTTT. Based on the CDR3 plus reference TRBV7-2 and TRBJ1-3, the full variable domain is GAGVSQSPSNKVTEKGKDVELRCDPISGHTALYWYRQSLGQGLEFLIYFQGNSAPDKSGLPSDRFSAERTGGSVSTLTIQRTQQEDSAVYLCASSQAYHSGNTIYFGEGSWLTVV.

The V gene is TRBV6-5, the J gene TRBJ1-6, with 7 nucleotides matching TRBD1. CDR3 length equals 13 residues. The junction had 5 bases not matched to a gene; V was cut back by 5 bases and J by 10 bases. In germline, CDR1 is MNHEY, CDR2 SVGAGI. The CDR3 spells CASSTGEDSPLHF. The DNA of the CDR3 is TGTGCCAGCAGTACAGGGGAGGACTCACCCCTCCACTTT.